These 10 T cell receptor beta chains were all obtained from the same sample, sequenced in a study of blood T cell repertoires in COVID-19. TCRdb keeps only in-frame clones here, not all; method: immunoSEQ multiplex PCR. Of roughly 13,000 clones listed, 84% are singletons. Sequencing was carried out using peripheral blood. The receptors were sampled from a woman aged 50 to 60 with active or convalescent COVID-19.

The chain recombines TRBV28 with TRBJ2-1; the match to TRBD1 covers 9 bases. The germline V gene has CDR1 MDHEN and CDR2 SYDVKM. Trimming removed 9 bases from V and 8 bases from J; junction bases left unmatched: 14. The CDR3 consists of 15 residues. The CDR3 DNA reads TGTGCCAGTGCTCCCGGGACAGGGTTAAAGGATGAGCAGTTCTTC. Translation gives CASAPGTGLKDEQFF.

The chain couples TRBV6-1 to TRBJ1-2; 9 nucleotides line up with TRBD1. Germline V lookup: CDR1 MNHNS, CDR2 SASEGT. The CDR3 has 15 amino acids. J lost 4 bases, V lost 0 bases, and 3 bases had no gene match. DNA of the CDR3: TGTGCCAGCAGTGAAGCGGAGGGACAGGGCTATGGCTACACCTTC. As protein: CASSEAEGQGYGYTF.

This chain connects TRBV5-6 to TRBJ2-2, with a tentative D call TRBD1 (6 bases). The germline V gene encodes CDR1 SGHDT and CDR2 YYEEEE. CDR3 length equals 15 residues. V lost 4 bases to trimming and J lost 3 bases, with 13 bases between them. The CDR3 DNA follows: TGTGCCAGCAGCCGGACAGAATATTACACCGGGGAGCTGTTTTTT. It is translated as CASSRTEYYTGELFF.

The chain employs TRBV11-2 and TRBJ1-3; TRBD1 matches at 9 bases. The CDR3 has 17 residues. The J segment lost 2 bases and the V segment lost 4 bases, leaving 9 bases of the junction unmatched. Germline values: CDR1 SGHAT, CDR2 FQNNGV. The DNA for the CDR3 is TGTGCCAGCAGCTCCGGGACAGGGTTACATGCTGGAAACACCATATATTTT. As protein: CASSSGTGLHAGNTIYF.

The chain recombines TRBV19 with TRBJ2-6, with TRBD2 matching 11 bases. Germline V CDR1 and CDR2: LNHDA, SQIVND (reference sequence). This CDR3 comprises 16 residues. Losses at the gene ends were 10 bases for V and 4 bases for J; bases not matched to a gene: 9. CDR3 loop: CATSLAGVAGANVLTF. The CDR3 DNA reads as TGTGCCACCTCACTAGCGGGAGTAGCCGGGGCCAACGTCCTGACTTTC.

V is TRBV7-9 and J is TRBJ1-4; tentative D call: TRBD1 (5 bases). Trimming took 5 bases from V and 4 from J, leaving 14 bases between them. The germline V gene encodes CDR1 SEHNR and CDR2 FQNEAQ (reference sequence). This CDR3 has 15 residues. The CDR3 DNA sequence: TGTGCCAGCAGCCGGGGAGGGGACCTTAATGAAAAACTGTTTTTT. As protein: CASSRGGDLNEKLFF.

The chain joins TRBV4-1 to TRBJ2-7; possibly TRBD1 for D (6 bases). V gave up 2 bases and J gave up 2 bases, with 16 bases separating them. The CDR3 is 16 residues long. The germline V gene has CDR1 MGHRA and CDR2 YSYEKL. The CDR3 bases are TGCGCCAGCAGCCAATCGAGAAAGACAGGTACCTACGAGCAGTACTTC. This gives the protein CASSQSRKTGTYEQYF.

J is TRBJ2-7 and V is TRBV7-8; no firm D call. This CDR3 spans 11 amino acids. Germline V gene sequence: CDR1 SGHVS, CDR2 FQNEAQ. Trimming removed 5 bases at V and 4 bases at J, with 6 bases between. Written as DNA, the CDR3 is TGTGCCAGCAGCCCGGAGTACGAGCAGTACTTC. Amino acid sequence: CASSPEYEQYF.

The chain is built from TRBV20-1 and TRBJ2-7; 9 nucleotides line up with TRBD2. The germline V gene has CDR1 DFQATT and CDR2 SNEGSKA (reference sequence). The CDR3 is made up of 11 amino acids. V was pared by 4 bases and J by 5 bases, with 0 bases of the junction left unmatched. The CDR3 bases are TGCAGTGCTACTAGCGGGGACGAGCAGTACTTC. It yields the protein CSATSGDEQYF.

The V gene is TRBV18, the J gene TRBJ1-4; weak D call: TRBD1 (6 bases). Germline-derived CDR1 and CDR2 are KGHSH and LQKENI. V was trimmed by 4 bases and J by 3 bases, leaving 15 bases between them. There are 16 residues in the CDR3. CDR3 nucleotide sequence: TGTGCCAGCTCACTGGGGGCTAGTATGGCTAATGAAAAACTGTTTTTT. Its protein product is CASSLGASMANEKLFF.